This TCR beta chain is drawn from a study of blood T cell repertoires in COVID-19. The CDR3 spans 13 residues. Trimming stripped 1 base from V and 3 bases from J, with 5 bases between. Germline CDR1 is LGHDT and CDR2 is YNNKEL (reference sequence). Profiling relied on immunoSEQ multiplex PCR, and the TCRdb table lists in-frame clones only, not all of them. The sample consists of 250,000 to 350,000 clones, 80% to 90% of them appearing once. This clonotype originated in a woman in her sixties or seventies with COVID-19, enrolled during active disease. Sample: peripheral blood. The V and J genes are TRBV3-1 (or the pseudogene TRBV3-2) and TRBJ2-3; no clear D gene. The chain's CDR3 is CASSQVETDTQYF. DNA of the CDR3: TGTGCCAGCAGCCAAGTGGAGACAGATACGCAGTATTTT.